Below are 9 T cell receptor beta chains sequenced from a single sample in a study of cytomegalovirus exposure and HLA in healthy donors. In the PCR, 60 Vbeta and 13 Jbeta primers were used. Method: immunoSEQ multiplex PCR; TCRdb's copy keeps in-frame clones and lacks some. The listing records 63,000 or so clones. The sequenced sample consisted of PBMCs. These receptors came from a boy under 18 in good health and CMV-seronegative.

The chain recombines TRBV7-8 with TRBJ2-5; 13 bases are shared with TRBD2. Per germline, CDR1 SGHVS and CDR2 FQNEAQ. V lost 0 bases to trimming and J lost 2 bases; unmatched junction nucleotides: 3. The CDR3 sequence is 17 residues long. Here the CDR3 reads CASSLAGLAGIQETQYF. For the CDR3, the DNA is TGTGCCAGCAGCTTAGCGGGACTAGCGGGGATACAAGAGACCCAGTACTTC. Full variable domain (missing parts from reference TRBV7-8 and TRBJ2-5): GAGVSQSPRYKVAKRGQDVALRCDPISGHVSLFWYQQALGQGPEFLTYFQNEAQLDKSGLPSDRFFAERPEGSVSTLKIQRTQQEDSAVYLCASSLAGLAGIQETQYFGPGTRLLVL.

CDR3 region: CASSGQGGGETQYF. For the CDR3, the DNA is TGTGCCAGCAGCGGACAGGGCGGCGGGGAGACCCAGTACTTC. This chain connects TRBV7-9 to TRBJ2-5, with TRBD1 identical over 8 bases. With 5 bases clipped from V and 5 bases from J, the junction kept 7 bases outside the gene matches. This CDR3 has 14 amino acids. The germline gives CDR1 SEHNR, CDR2 FQNEAQ (reference sequence).

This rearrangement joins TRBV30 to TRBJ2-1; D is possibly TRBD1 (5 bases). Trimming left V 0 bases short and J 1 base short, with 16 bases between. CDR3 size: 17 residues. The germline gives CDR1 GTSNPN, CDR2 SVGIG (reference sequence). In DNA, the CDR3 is TGTGCCTGGAGTGTGGGCAGGACACCTAGGTCCTACAATGAGCAGTTCTTC. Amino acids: CAWSVGRTPRSYNEQFF.

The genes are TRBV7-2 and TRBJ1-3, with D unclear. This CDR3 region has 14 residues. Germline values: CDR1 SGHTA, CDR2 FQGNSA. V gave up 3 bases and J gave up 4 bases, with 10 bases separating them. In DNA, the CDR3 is TGTGCCAGCAGCTTCTCGACATCGGGAAACACCATATATTTT. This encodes CASSFSTSGNTIYF.

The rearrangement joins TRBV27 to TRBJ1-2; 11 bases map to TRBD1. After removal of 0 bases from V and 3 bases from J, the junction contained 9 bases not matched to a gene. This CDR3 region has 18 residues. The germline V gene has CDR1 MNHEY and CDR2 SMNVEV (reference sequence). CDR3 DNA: TGTGCCAGCAGTTTATCCGGGACAGGGGGTAGGATGCACTATGGCTACACCTTC. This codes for CASSLSGTGGRMHYGYTF.

The CDR3 here is CASSRSTSGGKQETQYF. DNA of the CDR3: TGTGCCAGCTCACGATCGACTAGCGGGGGTAAACAAGAGACCCAGTACTTC. This chain connects TRBV18 to TRBJ2-5, with 12 bases aligning to TRBD2. Germline lookup yields CDR1 KGHSH and CDR2 LQKENI. This CDR3 is 17 amino acids long. V was clipped by 4 bases and J by 2 bases; unmatched bases: 8.

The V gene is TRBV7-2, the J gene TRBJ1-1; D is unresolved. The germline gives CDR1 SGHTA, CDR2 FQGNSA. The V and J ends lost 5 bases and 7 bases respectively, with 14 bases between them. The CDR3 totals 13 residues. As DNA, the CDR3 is TGTGCCAGCAGCCGAAAGGCAGACTTTGAAGCTTTCTTT. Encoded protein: CASSRKADFEAFF.

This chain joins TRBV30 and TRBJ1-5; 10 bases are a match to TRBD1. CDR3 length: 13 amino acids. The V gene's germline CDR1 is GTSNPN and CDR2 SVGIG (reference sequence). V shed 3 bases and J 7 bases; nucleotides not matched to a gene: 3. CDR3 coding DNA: TGTGCCTGGAGCCGGGACAGGGGACAGCCCCAGCATTTT. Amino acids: CAWSRDRGQPQHF.

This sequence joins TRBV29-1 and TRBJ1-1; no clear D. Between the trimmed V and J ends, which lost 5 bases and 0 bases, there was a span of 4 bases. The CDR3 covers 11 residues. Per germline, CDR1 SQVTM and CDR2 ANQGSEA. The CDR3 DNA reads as TGCAGCGTTACTCTGAACACTGAAGCTTTCTTT. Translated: CSVTLNTEAFF.